This T cell receptor beta chain was obtained from a study of T cells in Graves' hyperthyroidism and ophthalmopathy. The CDR3 regions of TCR beta were amplified from RNA transcripts. The primer set for the first-round RT-PCR of the TCR CDR3 was HTBI. TCRdb reprocessed the multiplex PCR reads via MiXCR and lists one record per CDR3 protein. This sample has about 840,000 distinct CDR3 sequences, with more than 30% found just once. To note about this clonotype: The germline gene is not matched at one end of the junction; a read error may be the cause.

The length of the CDR3 is 13 residues. Germline CDR1 and CDR2: MNHEY and SVGEGT. The clonotype was recovered from a man between 18 and 35 years old with Graves' hyperthyroidism. J is TRBJ2-7 and V is TRBV6-2 or TRBV6-3; possible D gene TRBD1, 6 bases. The specimen sequenced was blood. This chain's CDR3 is CASNYPGTSEQYF. The CDR3 DNA reads as TGTGCCAGCAATTACCCCGGGACATCCGAGCAGTACTTC.